This T cell receptor beta chain was sequenced during a study of graft-versus-host responses after intestinal transplantation. Germline assignment: CDR1 PRHDT and CDR2 FYEKMQ (reference sequence). The CDR3 is made up of 14 amino acids. After removal of 6 bases from V and 4 bases from J, the junction contained 8 bases not matched to a gene. Details on this clone: The antigen is not known.

This table comes from immunoSEQ multiplex PCR, and its TCRdb copy is limited to in-frame clones, with some not included. The data hold more than 90,000 clones, with approximately 92% observed a single time. This sample comprised unstimulated CD8+ T cells sorted from spleen or lymph node cells, obtained before intestinal transplant. The gene calls are TRBV13 and TRBJ1-1; 7 nucleotides align to TRBD1. The TCR sequence derives from a human donor who received an intestinal transplant. Written as DNA, the CDR3 is TGTGCCAGCAGAAACCAGACAGGGAGCACTGAAGCTTTCTTT. Translation: CASRNQTGSTEAFF.